This T cell receptor beta chain was recovered during a study of OX40 agonist ivuxolimab in advanced cancers. Sequenced by immunoSEQ multiplex PCR; TCRdb stores in-frame clones only, minus some. The sample has 56,000 or so clones; about 82% are singletons. CDR3 length equals 12 residues. CDR1 LNHDA and CDR2 SQIVND come from the germline V gene (reference sequence). V lost 6 bases, J lost 12 bases, and 15 bases lay in between. This chain joins TRBV19 and TRBJ2-1; D perhaps matches TRBD1 (6 bases). The sample was CD4+ or CD8+ T cells sorted from blood, taken in a trial of the OX40 agonist ivuxolimab. The source is an adult with an advanced solid tumor such as melanoma, head and neck, liver or kidney cancer. CDR3 DNA: TGTGCCAGTAGCCCTCAGGGGAGCGGGCAGTTCTTC. Translation gives CASSPQGSGQFF.